This T cell receptor beta chain comes out of a study of cytomegalovirus exposure and HLA in healthy donors. Study overall: Early on, a data release was issued that held roughly 80 million unique TCRs from HLA-typed donors.

Vbeta (60) and Jbeta (13) primers were used in the PCR. The method was immunoSEQ multiplex PCR; TCRdb's version includes in-frame clones alone and lacks a portion of them. The sample contains 100,000 to 150,000 clones, less than 90% of which appear only once. Germline V gene data show CDR1 as MDHEN and CDR2 as SYDVKM. With 6 bases removed from V and 5 bases from J, the gap between germline ends came to 13 bases. This CDR3 has 13 residues. This receptor was taken from a man in his fifties or sixties in good health and CMV-seronegative. Sample: PBMCs. The gene calls are TRBV28 and TRBJ1-2; D possibly corresponds to TRBD1 (6 bases). The CDR3 DNA is TGTGCCAGCAGGGTTACAGGGAGTTATGGCTACACCTTC. It encodes CASRVTGSYGYTF.